Below, one T cell receptor (beta chain) is given with its context. This clonotype was found a few times. Its antigen target is currently unknown. Base qualities are not at hand, and no much larger clone is one base apart. The sample originates from a study of T cells after yellow fever vaccination (dated by TCRdb to the late 2010s). Background for the entire study: Libraries from fractions with low cell numbers were prepared with the SMART-Seq v4 Ultra Low Input RNA kit. To follow T-cell clones before and after primary and booster YFV17D yellow fever vaccination, bulk TCR alpha and beta repertoires were sequenced over time. Two healthy male donors, one aged 18 to 29 and one aged 30 to 40 years, made up the cohort. Blood was drawn at multiple timepoints before and after primary and secondary immunization, with bulk PBMC replicates and cell subsets isolated.

Study-wide findings and limitations: The secondary T-cell response was weaker than the primary response but faster, peaking on day 5 instead of day 15. Only a couple of donors were included in the study, so the extent to which the findings can be generalized is limited. Computational filtering was needed because FACS-sorted repertoires could contain abundant contaminating clonotypes from the bulk population. After the booster, most of the clones that had expanded following primary vaccination were detected again (96% of CD4 and 88% of CD8), which suggests that memory was broadly maintained. A small fraction of clonotypes appeared in both the CD4 and CD8 compartments, likely as a result of convergent recombination.

What this sample's treatment or condition label stands for: live attenuated yellow fever vaccine strain. A standard Ficoll-Paque protocol was used to isolate PBMCs from peripheral blood. Dynabeads CD4 and CD8 positive selection kits were used to isolate CD4 and CD8 T-cell fractions. TriZol was used to extract RNA from bulk PBMCs, from CD4 and CD8 fractions, and from dextramer-positive and dextramer-negative fractions. The germline V gene gives CDR1 as SGHTA and CDR2 as FQGNSA. Spanning cysteine to phenylalanine, the CDR3 consists of 14 amino acids. Of all the DNA, just the CDR3 is kept, 42 bases in frame from base 1. V was cut back by 3 bases and J by 1 base, leaving a gap of 9 bases between them. The run used an Illumina NovaSeq 6000. TCR cDNA was synthesized by 5'RACE template switching, through which a universal primer site and unique molecular identifiers were introduced. Priming for cDNA synthesis came from both the TCR alpha and TCR beta constant segments. Two PCR steps were used to amplify libraries, with sample barcodes and sequencing adapters being added in the second step. Libraries were sequenced on Illumina HiSeq 2500 (2x100 bp) or NovaSeq (2x150 bp). As for the authors' bioinformatics: MIGEC handled demultiplexing of reads and collapsing into UMI consensus sequences, while MiXCR performed V(D)J alignment. Vaccine-responding clonotypes were identified with edgeR using replicate PBMC samples, with FDR below 0.01 and a log2 fold change above 5 up to day 15 being required. CD4 or CD8 identity was assigned to each bulk clonotype according to whether the clonotype was present at higher abundance in the sequenced CD4 repertoire or the sequenced CD8 repertoire. TCRdb's own reprocessing of the public reads used fastp at Q25 and MiXCR and kept productive beta chains. When rows share a CDR3 protein, they turn into one entry using the most common DNA and genes. The V and J calls come from TCRdb's annotation, not from the publication. The sample table shows a few hundred thousand distinct CDR3 sequences, and around 8.6% are seen once. About 3% of the sample rests with the top ten.

The receptor's source is a man between 18 and 35 years old who received the YFV17D yellow fever vaccine. Recombination joined TRBV7-2 with TRBJ2-5; TRBD1 might be the D gene, on 5 matching bases. Specimen: CD4+ T cells sorted from PBMCs, collected 5 days after the yellow fever booster vaccination. The encoded CDR3 is CASSFRGFQETQYF. The bases are TGTGCCAGCAGCTTTAGGGGTTTCCAAGAGACCCAGTACTTC.